This TCR beta chain appears in the sequencing data of a study of shared clonotypes between healthy human individuals. Study conclusions and caveats: With several donors compared, approximately 5.5% of naive CD4 clonotypes were shared. Among donors, clonotype sharing was expected to be affected by sequencing depth.

Assay used: immunoSEQ multiplex PCR; TCRdb lists only in-frame clones, some missing. The sample shows hundreds of thousands of clones, roughly 95% of them seen only once. The germline V gene has CDR1 SNHLY and CDR2 FYNNEI. V dropped 6 bases and J dropped 3 bases, with 18 bases sitting between them. The CDR3 spans 15 residues. With regard to this clone: The target antigen is unknown.

The rearrangement links TRBV2 to TRBJ2-7; unclear D gene. The receptor comes from a woman aged 25 to 45 in good health. The sequenced material came from naive CD4+ T cells sorted from blood. Subset defined: CD45RA+ positively selected. The CDR3, as DNA: TGTGCCAGCAGCTTCCTACCCGGAGAAGACTACGAGCAGTACTTC. Amino acid sequence: CASSFLPGEDYEQYF.